Reported below is one TCR beta chain. Its antigen target is currently unknown. No much larger clonotype is one base removed from it; base qualities were not supplied. The data are from a study of cytomegalovirus exposure and HLA in healthy donors (dated by TCRdb to the late 2010s). At the level of the whole study: According to a later analysis, one platform produced both the roughly 120 validation repertoires and the roughly 660 repertoires of the first cohort. The study aimed to test whether cataloging public T cell receptors could reveal signatures of past pathogen exposure. A separate validation cohort of roughly 130 different subjects was used in addition to the 666-subject first cohort. High-throughput TCR immunosequencing, statistical association of individual TCRs with disease status, and machine learning were combined to predict cytomegalovirus infection status.

The CDR1 and CDR2 encoded by the germline V gene (reference sequence) are SEHNR and FQNEAQ. Clipping removes 1 base from V and 6 bases from J, with 5 as the unmatched junction base count. The CDR3 starts with the cysteine, ends with the phenylalanine, and has 14 residues. Left in the record is the CDR3 DNA by itself, 42 bases read in frame from the first base. Libraries were built with the immunoSEQ multiplex PCR assay. Processing in the source paper ran as follows. To diagnose cytomegalovirus status from the catalog of TCR beta chain sequences, a statistical classification framework was built. Not all clones reach the TCRdb copy of this immuneACCESS table, which keeps in-frame sequences only. Checked studies attribute under half of the gap to unresolved V genes and leave the rest unexplained. The V and J calls and the clone size are those of that table, but D and trimming were determined from the DNA. In all, the sample holds roughly 120,000 clones, and approximately 88% of those were seen once. Clones ranked in the top ten supply roughly 6% of the sample.

Overall results and qualifications from the work: The study gave a list of more than 150 TCR beta chains associated with cytomegalovirus. Cytomegalovirus status was reported to be diagnosed by the classifier with high specificity and sensitivity in both the original and validation cohorts. In a later analysis, TCRs clustered in the first cohort were found to also tend to co-occur in the 130 or so validation repertoires, with 85% to 95% of cluster scores above 0. A few of the identified cytomegalovirus-associated TCR beta chains were confirmed in vitro to be specific for cytomegalovirus antigens. According to the authors, the approach could potentially be generalized to other disease states and immunological phenotypes. Most TCR sequences were seen in very few donors, while some public TCRs were found in many individuals. A later analysis had no HLA typing for the validation cohort, so co-occurrence there was scored across all 110 or so repertoires.

Separate from the approximately 700-subject first cohort, the validation cohort of about 110 subjects was the group to which the donors belonged. The sample comprised PBMCs. This TCR was recovered from a woman younger than 35 in good health and CMV-seropositive. The chain links TRBV7-9 with TRBJ1-2, and 7 bases in between align with TRBD1. CDR3 protein: CASSLEKGTDGYTF. The DNA sequence reads TGTGCCAGCAGCTTAGAAAAGGGGACAGATGGCTACACCTTC.